A single sample gave rise to the 9 T cell receptor beta chains below, sequenced in a study of T cell repertoires in cytomegalovirus infection. One entry per CDR3 protein results from TCRdb running MiXCR on the reads. This repertoire shows some 230,000 distinct CDR3 sequences, 20% to 25% found once; its top ten account for 18%. The sample was CD8+ T cells from PBMCs. Receptors originate from a human donor in good health (CMV status not recorded). Some clones in this sample may be carry-over from other donors' samples.

This clonotype has a count of ten or more. The J gene is TRBJ1-1, the V gene TRBV28; 8 bases fit TRBD1. The germline gives CDR1 MDHEN, CDR2 SYDVKM. V lost 0 bases, J lost 0 bases, and 3 bases stayed unmatched. This CDR3 contains 16 residues. CDR3 protein: CASSLWTGDMNTEAFF. In DNA, the CDR3 is TGTGCCAGCAGTTTATGGACAGGGGACATGAACACTGAAGCTTTCTTT.

The chain links TRBV12-3 or TRBV12-4 to TRBJ2-1; 12 bases align to TRBD2. The V and J ends lost 7 bases and 8 bases, in that order; junction bases with no gene match: 12. CDR3 length equals 16 residues. The CDR3 bases are TGTGCCAGCATTCGTCCTAGCGGGGGGGCGGGGGATGAGCAGTTCTTC. Amino acids: CASIRPSGGAGDEQFF.

The V call is TRBV19, the J call TRBJ2-7; D tentatively fits TRBD1 or TRBD2 (5 bases each). Trimming shortened V by 5 bases and J by 1 base, and 15 bases separated the two germline ends. This CDR3 spans 15 amino acids. Germline CDR1 and CDR2: LNHDA and SQIVND (reference sequence). In DNA form, the CDR3 reads TGTGCCAGTAGTTTCGCCGGGACGGAATCCTACGAGCAGTACTTC. Its translation: CASSFAGTESYEQYF.

The table lists this clonotype with a few counts. The chain combines TRBV14 with TRBJ1-2; D remains unclear. Germline assignment: CDR1 SGHDN and CDR2 FVKESK. The CDR3 sequence is 14 residues long. V was cut by 0 bases and J by 0 bases, with 5 bases left in between. The CDR3 DNA reads TGTGCCAGCAGCCAAGATACGGCTAACTATGGCTACACCTTC. Amino acids: CASSQDTANYGYTF.

This clonotype was detected ten times or more. V and J are TRBV2 and TRBJ2-1; 7 bases line up with TRBD2. Germline lookup yields CDR1 SNHLY and CDR2 FYNNEI. The CDR3 has 13 residues. With V trimmed by 3 bases and J by 6 bases, 2 bases remained unmatched. The CDR3 region has the DNA TGTGCCAGCAGTGATTCGGGGGGCAATGAGCAGTTCTTC. Translation: CASSDSGGNEQFF.

This clonotype appeared a single time. The genes are TRBV4-1 and TRBJ2-2; D is unclear. V was shortened by 4 bases and J by 0 bases, with 15 bases between the two germline ends. This CDR3 is built from 17 residues. Germline values: CDR1 MGHRA, CDR2 YSYEKL. The chain's CDR3 is CASSREKPTPNTGELFF. The DNA of the CDR3 is TGCGCCAGCAGCCGCGAAAAACCGACCCCGAACACCGGGGAGCTGTTTTTT.

The V call is TRBV6-5, the J call TRBJ1-1; 7 positions agree with TRBD1. The CDR3 spans 15 residues. J lost 1 base, V lost 5 bases, and 7 bases had no gene match. Germline lookup yields CDR1 MNHEY and CDR2 SVGAGI. The CDR3, as DNA: TGTGCCAGCAGTATAATGACAGGGAGGAACACTGAAGCTTTCTTT. It specifies CASSIMTGRNTEAFF.

This clonotype has at least ten counts. The rearrangement uses TRBV12-3 or TRBV12-4 and TRBJ2-1; 10 nucleotides agree with TRBD2. There are 13 residues in the CDR3. Unmatched junction bases numbered 4, after V lost 2 bases and J lost 12 bases. CDR3 bases: TGTGCCAGCAGTTTAACTAGCGGGGATTCGCAGTTCTTC. Amino acids: CASSLTSGDSQFF.

The chain links TRBV7-9 to TRBJ2-1, with 8 bases identical to TRBD2. V dropped 1 base and J dropped 3; count of bases not matched to a gene: 8. This CDR3 is 17 amino acids long. The germline gives CDR1 SEHNR, CDR2 FQNEAQ (reference sequence). The CDR3 sequence is CASSLDREGGYYNEQFF. CDR3 sequence (DNA): TGTGCCAGCAGCTTAGATCGGGAGGGCGGCTACTACAATGAGCAGTTCTTC.